The rows below give T cell receptor beta chains drawn from one sample of a study of blood T cells in healthy people across ages. TCRdb fed the 5' RACE reads into MiXCR, producing one record per CDR3 protein. The sample has 910,000 or so distinct CDR3 sequences; around 54% are singletons. The source material was blood. All receptors derive from a woman aged 55-69 years in good health. Each CDR3 is given with its conserved first and last residue. The order of the fields is J gene, D gene, clone size, V gene, CDR3 DNA, CDR3 protein. D genes are given only for firm matches. Some rows have no size entry. The others give once, few or many, or a class for an expanded clone.

TRBJ1-5	TRBD1	-	TRBV28	TGTGCCAGCAGTGAGCAGGGGGCCCCATGGCGGCCCCAGCATTTT	CASSEQGAPWRPQHF
TRBJ2-1	TRBD2	-	TRBV4-3	TGCGCCAGCAGCCAAGCGCCGGCGGGAGGGCCCTTTTACAATGAGCAGTTCTTC	CASSQAPAGGPFYNEQFF
TRBJ2-7	-	few	TRBV20-1	TGCAGTGCACATAGCTCCTACGAGCAGTACTTC	CSAHSSYEQYF
TRBJ2-4	-	few	TRBV9	TGTGCCAGCAGCGTAGGTTTAGCGAACAAAAACATTCAGTACTTC	CASSVGLANKNIQYF
TRBJ1-4	-	-	TRBV4-3	TGCGCCAGCAGCCCCCGGATGGGTGAAAAACTGTTTTTT	CASSPRMGEKLFF
TRBJ2-3	-	few	TRBV7-2	TGTGCCAGCAGCTTAGGCGGCCGATACACAGATACGCAGTATTTT	CASSLGGRYTDTQYF
TRBJ2-6	TRBD1	-	TRBV29-1	TGCAGCGTAAAAACAGGGGCGGGGGCCAACGTCCTGACTTTC	CSVKTGAGANVLTF
TRBJ2-3	-	-	TRBV10-3	TGTGCCATCAGTGAAGGCACAGATACGCAGTATTTT	CAISEGTDTQYF
TRBJ1-2	TRBD1	-	TRBV27	TGTGCCAGCATGACCGGGACAGGGGTAGATGGCCACACCTTC	CASMTGTGVDGHTF
TRBJ2-1	-	-	TRBV29-1	TGCAGCGTTGAATTGGGGGTGATTGGAGAGACCCAGTTCTTC	CSVELGVIGETQFF
TRBJ2-1	-	-	TRBV7-9	TGTGCCAGCAGCCCACGGAGGGCTTTGAATGAGCAGTTCTTC	CASSPRRALNEQFF
TRBJ2-1	TRBD2	once	TRBV20-1	TGCAGTGCTAGTTCAAGCGGGAGATCCTACAATGAGCAGTTCTTC	CSASSSGRSYNEQFF
TRBJ2-3	-	few	TRBV4-2	TGTGCCAGCAGCCCGACTGACGATACGCAGTATTTT	CASSPTDDTQYF
TRBJ2-1	-	-	TRBV15	TGTGCCACCAGCAGAGATTTCGGGGCTAGGAATGAGCAGTTCTTC	CATSRDFGARNEQFF
TRBJ2-3	TRBD2	-	TRBV6-6	TGTGCCAGCAGTTACTCAGGTCGGGCGGGAGGGCCCGATACGCAGTATTTT	CASSYSGRAGGPDTQYF
TRBJ2-1	-	-	TRBV4-3	TGCGCCAGCAGCCAAGGGTGGGCGTCGGGGAACAATGAGCAGTTCTTC	CASSQGWASGNNEQFF
TRBJ2-5	TRBD1	-	TRBV25-1	TGTGCCAGCAGTGAAAAGAGGGCAGGGACAGTGGAGACCCAGTACTTC	CASSEKRAGTVETQYF
TRBJ2-7	-	few	TRBV28	TGTGCCAGCACCCACCTTCTTCGAGAGAACTCCTACGAGCAGTACTTC	CASTHLLRENSYEQYF
TRBJ2-6	TRBD1	few	TRBV2	TGTGCCAGCAGAAGGAATACAGGGGCGGTAGCCAACGTCCTGACTTTC	CASRRNTGAVANVLTF
TRBJ2-1	TRBD1	-	TRBV5-4	TGTGCCAGCAGCCCAACTCCGGGACAGGCGTCCAATGAGCAGTTCTTC	CASSPTPGQASNEQFF
TRBJ2-2	-	-	TRBV29-1	TGCAGCGCCAACAGGGTGTCGGACACCGGGGAGCTGTTTTTT	CSANRVSDTGELFF
TRBJ2-6	-	few	TRBV20-1	TGCAGTGCTAGTAGGGCTGGGGCCAACGTCCTGACTTTC	CSASRAGANVLTF
TRBJ2-5	-	-	TRBV7-2	TGTGCCAGCAGCTCCGGACCCGAGAGTATGGCGACCCAGTACTTC	CASSSGPESMATQYF
TRBJ2-7	-	-	TRBV12-3/TRBV12-4	TGTGCCAGCAGCTTAAGAGTCCTAGTATCTTACAATGAGCAGTACTTC	CASSLRVLVSYNEQYF
TRBJ2-7	TRBD1	-	TRBV7-9	TGTGCCACCTCGCAGGGGGCGGCAGGGGGGAACTCCTACGAGCAGTACTTC	CATSQGAAGGNSYEQYF
TRBJ1-5	-	once	TRBV27	TGTGCCAGCAGTCCCCGTTGGAATCAGCCCCAGCATTTT	CASSPRWNQPQHF
TRBJ1-1	TRBD1	few	TRBV19	TGTGCCAGTAGTTTACAGGGGCTGAACACTGAAGCTTTCTTT	CASSLQGLNTEAFF
TRBJ1-4	-	few	TRBV29-1	TGCAGCGTTGACCATGGGGGGGATGAAAAACTGTTTTTT	CSVDHGGDEKLFF
TRBJ2-3	-	-	TRBV27	TGTGCCAGCAGACCGGGATACATCACAGATACGCAGTATTTT	CASRPGYITDTQYF
TRBJ1-1	-	-	TRBV19	TGTGCCAGTAGTATCCAACTGACCCGAAAAGTGGCTGAAGCTTTCTTT	CASSIQLTRKVAEAFF
TRBJ2-1	-	few	TRBV12-3/TRBV12-4	TGTGCCAGCAGCCGAGGGACAACTTACAATGAGCAGTTCTTC	CASSRGTTYNEQFF
TRBJ2-7	TRBD2	-	TRBV20-1	TGCAATGCTAGACGCGGACTAGCCGCGGGCGAGCAGTACTTC	CNARRGLAAGEQYF
TRBJ1-1	-	once	TRBV7-9	TGTGCCAGCAGCGACCCTCCCGGGGGGCGGAACACTGAAGCTTTCTTT	CASSDPPGGRNTEAFF
TRBJ2-3	-	few	TRBV9	TGTGCCAGCAGCGTAGCACTACATAGCACAGATACGCAGTATTTT	CASSVALHSTDTQYF
TRBJ2-3	-	-	TRBV12-3/TRBV12-4	TGTGCCAGCAGCAACGCACCCCCAGATACGCAGTATTTT	CASSNAPPDTQYF
TRBJ2-5	TRBD1	few	TRBV10-3	TGTGCCATCAGTGACCACAGGGGGCAGAAAGAAACCCAGTACTTC	CAISDHRGQKETQYF
TRBJ2-7	TRBD2	-	TRBV9	TGTGCCAGCAGCGTAGCCGGGAGAGAACTAGCGGGCTACGAGCAGTACTTC	CASSVAGRELAGYEQYF
TRBJ2-5	-	-	TRBV28	TGTGCCAACAGTCCAAGTCTCGGGAGACAAGAGACCCAGTACTTC	CANSPSLGRQETQYF
TRBJ2-1	TRBD2	few	TRBV5-1	TGCGCCAGCAGCTTCACGACTAGCTTCCTAGATGAGCAGTTCTTC	CASSFTTSFLDEQFF
TRBJ1-2	-	-	TRBV20-1	TGCAGTGCTAGAGATGTCTCGGAATATGGCTACACCTTC	CSARDVSEYGYTF
TRBJ2-7	TRBD1	-	TRBV7-9	TGTGCCAGCAGCTTAACCGACAGGGCCTACGAGCAGTACTTC	CASSLTDRAYEQYF
TRBJ2-6	-	-	TRBV29-1	TGCAGCGTTGGCGGTGTCTCTGGGGCCAACGTCCTGACTTTC	CSVGGVSGANVLTF
TRBJ2-7	TRBD2	many	TRBV29-1	TGCAGCGTTGCCCCCCAGCGGGGCACCTACGAGCAGTACTTC	CSVAPQRGTYEQYF
TRBJ2-7	TRBD2	-	TRBV9	TGTGCCAGCAGCGTAGCAAGAGGTGCGGGGGGCTCCTACAATGAGCAGTACTTC	CASSVARGAGGSYNEQYF
TRBJ2-3	-	few	TRBV4-1	TGCGCCAGCAGCCAATACCCGGGACCGAACACAGATACGCAGTATTTT	CASSQYPGPNTDTQYF
TRBJ2-7	-	few	TRBV4-1	TGCGCCAGCAGCCAAGATCCGGGAAGCTCCTACGAGCAGTACTTC	CASSQDPGSSYEQYF
TRBJ2-3	TRBD2	few	TRBV5-1	TGCGCCAGCAGCCAGAAGACTAGCTCAAAAGTGACAGATACGCAGTATTTT	CASSQKTSSKVTDTQYF
TRBJ2-7	TRBD2	-	TRBV10-3	TGTGCCATCGGGGGAGGGGGGAAGCCGGGACTAGCCAACTCCTACGAGCAGTACTTC	CAIGGGGKPGLANSYEQYF
TRBJ2-3	-	-	TRBV20-1	TGCAGTGCTCCAGGCGCGTCGGGAGAAAAGGATACGCAGTATTTT	CSAPGASGEKDTQYF
TRBJ2-5	TRBD1	-	TRBV7-9	TGTGCCAGCAGCTCACCCAGACAGGGGATCGAGACCCAGTACTTC	CASSSPRQGIETQYF
TRBJ2-5	-	-	TRBV20-1	TGCAGCCCCTCCGCAGGCCCAACGGCAATCGAGACCCAGTACTTC	CSPSAGPTAIETQYF
TRBJ1-2	TRBD1	-	TRBV10-3	TGTGCCATCAGGGGGGACAGGGGAGGAGAAGGCTACACCTTC	CAIRGDRGGEGYTF